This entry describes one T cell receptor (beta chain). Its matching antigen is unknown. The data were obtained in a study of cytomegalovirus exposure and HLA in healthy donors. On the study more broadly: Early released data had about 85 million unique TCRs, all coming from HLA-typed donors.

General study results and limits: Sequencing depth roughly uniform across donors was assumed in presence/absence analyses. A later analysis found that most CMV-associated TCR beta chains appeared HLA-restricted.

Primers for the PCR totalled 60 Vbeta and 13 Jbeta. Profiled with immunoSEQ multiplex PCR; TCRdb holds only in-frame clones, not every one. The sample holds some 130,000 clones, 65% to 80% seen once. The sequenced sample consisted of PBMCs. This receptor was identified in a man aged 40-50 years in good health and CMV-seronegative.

In nucleotides, the CDR3 is TGTGCCAGCAGCTTTAGCGGGGGGGGCGTGGGGGGAAAACTGTTTTTT. Amino acids: CASSFSGGGVGGKLFF. This chain links TRBV7-2 with TRBJ1-4, with TRBD1 as a possible D gene (6 bases). CDR1 is SGHTA, CDR2 FQGNSA, per germline. The CDR3 totals 16 residues. V shed 3 bases and J shed 10 bases, with 21 bases lying between them.